The rows below give T cell receptor beta chains drawn from one sample of a study of CD4 T cell repertoires in COVID-19. TCRdb's copy holds only in-frame clones and misses some; the assay was immunoSEQ multiplex PCR. Found here are approximately 75,000 clones, about 83% of them singletons; the top ten hold approximately 0.55%. The specimen was CD4+ T cells from peripheral blood, collected after recovery from COVID-19. These receptors came from a human donor who had COVID-19. CDR3s include the opening cysteine and the closing phenylalanine or tryptophan. The D gene is left open where the match is weak. Not every row has a clone size; where given, it reads once, few, many or a size class.

len	j_gene	d_gene	v_gene	abundance	CDR3aa	CDR3nt
16	TRBJ1-6	-	TRBV19	-	CASSIGRARLNSPLHF	TGTGCCAGTAGTATAGGGAGGGCTCGGCTGAATTCACCCCTCCACTTT
13	TRBJ2-7	-	TRBV19	-	CASSSEWNYEQYF	TGTGCCAGTAGCTCGGAGTGGAACTACGAGCAGTACTTC
15	TRBJ2-7	-	TRBV6-5	-	CASSRSQGNSYEQYF	TGTGCCAGCAGTCGAAGCCAGGGAAACTCCTACGAGCAGTACTTC
16	TRBJ2-1	TRBD2	TRBV3-1/TRBV3-2	-	CASSFEAGGYYNEQFF	TGTGCCAGCAGCTTCGAGGCGGGGGGTTACTACAATGAGCAGTTCTTC
13	TRBJ1-2	-	TRBV3-1/TRBV3-2	-	CASSQLNRGYYTF	TGTGCCAGCAGCCAATTAAACCGGGGGTACTACACCTTC
15	TRBJ2-5	TRBD1	TRBV6-6	-	CASRTGTGGRETQYF	TGTGCCAGCAGAACCGGGACAGGGGGCCGGGAGACCCAGTACTTC
16	TRBJ2-7	TRBD1	TRBV5-4	-	CASSSSGTGGPYEQYF	TGTGCCAGCAGCTCATCCGGGACAGGGGGGCCCTACGAGCAGTACTTC
14	TRBJ2-3	-	TRBV19	-	CASNDRGMGDTQYF	TGTGCCAGTAATGACAGAGGAATGGGAGATACGCAGTATTTT
16	TRBJ1-5	-	TRBV5-8	-	CASSLEAGALGQPQHF	TGTGCCAGCAGCTTGGAGGCGGGGGCGCTGGGTCAGCCCCAGCATTTT
14	TRBJ2-5	TRBD2	TRBV30	-	CAWSKLAGGETQYF	TGTGCCTGGAGTAAACTAGCGGGAGGTGAGACCCAGTACTTC
14	TRBJ2-7	-	TRBV3-1/TRBV3-2	-	CASSLTLATYEQYF	TGTGCCAGCAGCCTCACCCTAGCTACCTACGAGCAGTACTTC
15	TRBJ2-1	-	TRBV6-4	-	CASSDSGGAGMEQFF	TGTGCCAGCAGTGACTCAGGGGGAGCCGGGATGGAGCAGTTCTTC
15	TRBJ2-7	-	TRBV19	-	CASSPSGTAMREQYF	TGTGCCAGTAGTCCCTCCGGGACTGCCATGAGAGAGCAGTACTTC
15	TRBJ2-2	TRBD2	TRBV2	-	CASSVLAGATGELFF	TGTGCCAGCAGCGTCCTAGCGGGAGCCACCGGGGAGCTGTTTTTT
15	TRBJ2-1	TRBD1	TRBV5-1	-	CASSQGQGSYNEQFF	TGCGCCAGCAGCCAGGGACAGGGGTCCTACAATGAGCAGTTCTTC
15	TRBJ1-2	TRBD1	TRBV5-4	-	CASSLAGAGGYGYTF	TGTGCCAGCAGCTTGGCCGGGGCAGGGGGTTATGGCTACACCTTC
12	TRBJ1-2	-	TRBV12-3/TRBV12-4	once	CASSFGGYGYTF	TGTGCCAGCAGTTTCGGAGGGTATGGCTACACCTTC
13	TRBJ2-5	-	TRBV14	-	CASSQGVVETQYF	TGTGCCAGCAGCCAAGGGGTAGTGGAGACCCAGTACTTC
15	TRBJ1-1	-	TRBV10-3	-	CAISDGSGVYTEAFF	TGTGCCATCAGTGACGGGAGCGGAGTTTACACTGAAGCTTTCTTT
14	TRBJ2-3	-	TRBV6-1	-	CASSEVGSADTQYF	TGTGCCAGCAGTGAAGTAGGGTCAGCAGATACGCAGTATTTT
15	TRBJ2-1	TRBD2	TRBV10-3	-	CAISASGGDRNEQFF	TGTGCCATCAGTGCTAGCGGGGGGGATAGGAATGAGCAGTTCTTC
12	TRBJ2-7	-	TRBV6-5	-	CASSLDGYEQYF	TGTGCCAGCAGCCTCGACGGCTACGAGCAGTACTTC